Listed below are T cell receptor beta chains from one sample, sequenced in a study of blood T cell repertoires in COVID-19. TCRdb's copy holds only in-frame clones and misses some; the assay was immunoSEQ multiplex PCR. This sample has about 490,000 clones, with 80% to 90% found just once. The material sequenced was peripheral blood. These receptors all stem from a human donor in a cohort sampled during active COVID-19. CDR3s include the opening cysteine and the closing phenylalanine or tryptophan. The D gene is left open where the match is weak. Clone size is not always given. Where it is, it says once, few, many or a class for expanded clones.

v_gene: TRBV5-4
d_gene: .
j_gene: TRBJ1-3
abundance: .
CDR3nt: TGTGCCAGCAGCTTGGACAGAGATGCGGGAAACACCATATATTTT
CDR3aa: CASSLDRDAGNTIYF

v_gene: TRBV29-1
d_gene: TRBD1
j_gene: TRBJ1-1
abundance: .
CDR3nt: TGCAGCGTTGACTTATCGGGACAGCTGAACACTGAAGCTTTCTTT
CDR3aa: CSVDLSGQLNTEAFF

v_gene: TRBV18
d_gene: .
j_gene: TRBJ1-4
abundance: .
CDR3nt: TGTGCCAGCTCACCCTTACAGGTGACAAATGAAAAACTGTTTTTT
CDR3aa: CASSPLQVTNEKLFF

v_gene: TRBV3-1/TRBV3-2
d_gene: TRBD1
j_gene: TRBJ2-3
abundance: once
CDR3nt: TGTGCCAGCAGCCACCAACGGGACAGGAGCACAGATACGCAGTATTTT
CDR3aa: CASSHQRDRSTDTQYF

v_gene: TRBV4-3
d_gene: TRBD1
j_gene: TRBJ1-5
abundance: .
CDR3nt: TGCGCCAGCAGCCAAGGACAGGGAAGGGGCAATCAGCCCCAGCATTTT
CDR3aa: CASSQGQGRGNQPQHF

v_gene: TRBV7-8
d_gene: .
j_gene: TRBJ1-1
abundance: once
CDR3nt: TGTGCCAGCAGCTTAGTGGAGGGAAACACTGGAGCTTTCTTT
CDR3aa: CASSLVEGNTGAFF

v_gene: TRBV5-1
d_gene: TRBD1
j_gene: TRBJ1-1
abundance: .
CDR3nt: TGCGCCAGCAGCCCCCCCCGGGACAGGGGCCCTGAAGCTTTCTTT
CDR3aa: CASSPPRDRGPEAFF

v_gene: TRBV25-1
d_gene: TRBD1
j_gene: TRBJ1-2
abundance: once
CDR3nt: TGTGCCAGCACCGGGACAGGGGGCTTTATGGATGGCTACACCTTC
CDR3aa: CASTGTGGFMDGYTF

v_gene: TRBV29-1
d_gene: .
j_gene: TRBJ1-1
abundance: few
CDR3nt: TGCAGCGTTAACCAGGGGCTGAACACTGAAGCTTTCTTT
CDR3aa: CSVNQGLNTEAFF

v_gene: TRBV2
d_gene: TRBD2
j_gene: TRBJ2-3
abundance: .
CDR3nt: TGTGCCAGCAGCTACCGACTAGCGGAGACAGATACGCAGTATTTT
CDR3aa: CASSYRLAETDTQYF

v_gene: TRBV4-2
d_gene: TRBD2
j_gene: TRBJ2-7
abundance: few
CDR3nt: TGTGCCAGCAGCTTAGGACTAGCGGGAGAATACGAGCAGTACTTC
CDR3aa: CASSLGLAGEYEQYF

v_gene: TRBV2
d_gene: .
j_gene: TRBJ1-6
abundance: .
CDR3nt: TGTGCCAGCAGTGAATGGGGGACAATGAGCTCCTATAATTCACCCCTCCACTTT
CDR3aa: CASSEWGTMSSYNSPLHF

v_gene: TRBV9
d_gene: TRBD2
j_gene: TRBJ2-1
abundance: .
CDR3nt: TGTGCCAGCAGCGTAGTGGGGACTAGCAATGAGCAGTTCTTC
CDR3aa: CASSVVGTSNEQFF

v_gene: TRBV24-1
d_gene: .
j_gene: TRBJ2-3
abundance: .
CDR3nt: TGTGCCACCAGTAGGGACTCGACAGATACGCAGTATTTT
CDR3aa: CATSRDSTDTQYF

v_gene: TRBV9
d_gene: TRBD1
j_gene: TRBJ1-3
abundance: once
CDR3nt: TGTGCCAGCAGCGAAGGACAGGCAGAACCCTCTGGAAACACCATATATTTT
CDR3aa: CASSEGQAEPSGNTIYF

v_gene: TRBV5-5
d_gene: .
j_gene: TRBJ2-7
abundance: .
CDR3nt: TGTGCCAGCAGCTTGGGAATAGCGGATTCCTACGAGCAGTACTTC
CDR3aa: CASSLGIADSYEQYF

v_gene: TRBV18
d_gene: .
j_gene: TRBJ1-3
abundance: .
CDR3nt: TGTGCCAGCTCACAAGACAGGCTCTCTGGAAACACCATATATTTT
CDR3aa: CASSQDRLSGNTIYF

v_gene: TRBV5-6
d_gene: .
j_gene: TRBJ1-4
abundance: .
CDR3nt: TGTGCCAGCAGCTTGTGGCAGGTTAATGAAAAACTGTTTTTT
CDR3aa: CASSLWQVNEKLFF

v_gene: TRBV21-1
d_gene: .
j_gene: TRBJ2-7
abundance: few
CDR3nt: TGTGCCAGCAGCAAAAAACAGGGCTACGAGCAGTACTTC
CDR3aa: CASSKKQGYEQYF

v_gene: TRBV7-2
d_gene: .
j_gene: TRBJ1-3
abundance: .
CDR3nt: TGTGCCAGCAGCTTATGGTCCGGCTCTGGAAACACCATATATTTT
CDR3aa: CASSLWSGSGNTIYF

v_gene: TRBV30
d_gene: .
j_gene: TRBJ1-4
abundance: few
CDR3nt: TGTGCCTGGAGTGGGAGGCAGGGGTGGGATACCAATGAAAAACTGTTTTTT
CDR3aa: CAWSGRQGWDTNEKLFF

v_gene: TRBV27
d_gene: .
j_gene: TRBJ1-5
abundance: .
CDR3nt: TGTGCCAGCAGTTTATCACAGAATCAGCCCCAGCATTTT
CDR3aa: CASSLSQNQPQHF

v_gene: TRBV6-5
d_gene: .
j_gene: TRBJ1-1
abundance: .
CDR3nt: TGTGCCACCTGTAACAGGGAAGGGAGCACTGAAGCTTTCTTT
CDR3aa: CATCNREGSTEAFF

v_gene: TRBV5-1
d_gene: .
j_gene: TRBJ1-2
abundance: few
CDR3nt: TGCGCCAGCAGCGGGGGGGATTATCTTGATGGCTACACCTTC
CDR3aa: CASSGGDYLDGYTF

v_gene: TRBV25-1
d_gene: TRBD1
j_gene: TRBJ1-1
abundance: .
CDR3nt: TGTGCCAGCAGTGAATTAACAGGGGGCGCGAACACTGAAGCTTTCTTT
CDR3aa: CASSELTGGANTEAFF

v_gene: TRBV20-1
d_gene: .
j_gene: TRBJ1-1
abundance: .
CDR3nt: TGCAGCGAGCAGGGGAACACTGAAGCTTTCTTT
CDR3aa: CSEQGNTEAFF

v_gene: TRBV27
d_gene: .
j_gene: TRBJ1-2
abundance: .
CDR3nt: TGTGCCAGCAGTCCCTCCCTCAGGGTCGACTATGGCTACACCTTC
CDR3aa: CASSPSLRVDYGYTF

v_gene: TRBV10-1
d_gene: TRBD1
j_gene: TRBJ2-7
abundance: .
CDR3nt: TGCGCCAGCAGAGGTAGGGACAGGGGGCGGCGAGGGTACTTC
CDR3aa: CASRGRDRGRRGYF

v_gene: TRBV19
d_gene: .
j_gene: TRBJ1-5
abundance: .
CDR3nt: TGTGCCAGTAGTAGAGGAGGGATCCAGCCCCAGCATTTT
CDR3aa: CASSRGGIQPQHF

v_gene: TRBV19
d_gene: .
j_gene: TRBJ1-5
abundance: .
CDR3nt: TGTGCCAGTAGTATTCAGGGTCGTTCGGGCAATCAGCCCCAGCATTTT
CDR3aa: CASSIQGRSGNQPQHF

v_gene: TRBV7-9
d_gene: TRBD2
j_gene: TRBJ2-7
abundance: once
CDR3nt: TGTGCCAGCAGCTTAGGATCGGGAGGGACACCCTCCTACGAGCAGTACTTC
CDR3aa: CASSLGSGGTPSYEQYF

v_gene: TRBV6-4
d_gene: .
j_gene: TRBJ2-3
abundance: .
CDR3nt: TGTGCCAGCAGTGGACGACTCGCTGCGAGCACAGATACGCAGTATTTT
CDR3aa: CASSGRLAASTDTQYF

v_gene: TRBV19
d_gene: TRBD2
j_gene: TRBJ2-1
abundance: once
CDR3nt: TGTGCCAGTGAAGGGACTAGCGGGAGATTCACCTACAATGAGCAGTTCTTC
CDR3aa: CASEGTSGRFTYNEQFF

v_gene: TRBV9
d_gene: .
j_gene: TRBJ2-1
abundance: .
CDR3nt: TGTGCCAGCGGGTCCGGCAGGGGTCTAGGTGAGTTCTTC
CDR3aa: CASGSGRGLGEFF

v_gene: TRBV30
d_gene: .
j_gene: TRBJ1-1
abundance: once
CDR3nt: TGTGCCTGGCGGAACCAGGGAGAAGCTTTCTTT
CDR3aa: CAWRNQGEAFF

v_gene: TRBV15
d_gene: TRBD2
j_gene: TRBJ2-3
abundance: once
CDR3nt: TGTGCCACCAGCAGAGACGCGGTGAGCGGGATGATTTCGCAGTATTTT
CDR3aa: CATSRDAVSGMISQYF

v_gene: TRBV2
d_gene: TRBD2
j_gene: TRBJ2-2
abundance: .
CDR3nt: TGTGCCAGCAGTCTTGGGACTAGCGCAGTCGGGGAGCTGTTTTTT
CDR3aa: CASSLGTSAVGELFF

v_gene: TRBV25-1
d_gene: .
j_gene: TRBJ1-2
abundance: .
CDR3nt: TGTGCCAGCAGTGAATCTTGGGCGGGCCCTTCCTATGGCTACACCTTC
CDR3aa: CASSESWAGPSYGYTF

v_gene: TRBV5-6
d_gene: TRBD2
j_gene: TRBJ2-3
abundance: .
CDR3nt: TGTGCCAGCAGCCAGCTGAGACTAGCGGGAACAGATACGCAGTATTTT
CDR3aa: CASSQLRLAGTDTQYF

v_gene: TRBV6-5
d_gene: .
j_gene: TRBJ2-2
abundance: .
CDR3nt: TGTGCCAGCAGTTACCTTAAGACAGTCGGCACCGGGGAGCTGTTTTTT
CDR3aa: CASSYLKTVGTGELFF

v_gene: TRBV3-1/TRBV3-2
d_gene: TRBD2
j_gene: TRBJ2-5
abundance: once
CDR3nt: TGTGCCAGCAGCCGAGCGGAGCGGGGTCTCCACAGAAAAGAGACCCAGTACTTC
CDR3aa: CASSRAERGLHRKETQYF